This is a list of T cell receptor beta chains from one sample in a study of OX40 agonist ivuxolimab in advanced cancers. The data were produced by immunoSEQ multiplex PCR, yet TCRdb's version contains in-frame clones alone and is incomplete. The sample lists tens of thousands of clones; 88% were seen once. The material was CD4+ or CD8+ T cells sorted from blood, obtained in a trial of the OX40 agonist ivuxolimab. These receptors all stem from an adult with an advanced solid tumor such as melanoma, head and neck, liver or kidney cancer. Each CDR3 is given with its conserved first and last residue. The order of the fields is D gene, clone size, V gene, J gene, CDR3 protein, CDR3 DNA. A D gene is named only where the DNA matches it firmly. Size is omitted from some rows. Given values are once, few, many or a class for expanded clones.

-,once,TRBV5-6,TRBJ2-3,CASSLGGEDTQYF,TGTGCCAGCAGCTTAGGAGGGGAAGATACGCAGTATTTT
TRBD2,-,TRBV5-4,TRBJ2-7,CASSLPAAGAYEQYF,TGTGCCAGCAGCTTGCCCGCAGCGGGAGCCTACGAGCAGTACTTC
TRBD2,-,TRBV5-1,TRBJ2-2,CASSPVSGGDTGELFF,TGCGCCAGCAGCCCGGTGAGCGGGGGAGACACCGGGGAGCTGTTTTTT
-,-,TRBV14,TRBJ1-1,CASSRGLNTEAFF,TGTGCCAGCAGCCGCGGGTTGAACACTGAAGCTTTCTTT
TRBD1,-,TRBV28,TRBJ1-3,CASSLDRYSGNTIYF,TGTGCCAGCAGTTTGGACAGGTACTCTGGAAACACCATATATTTT
TRBD2,-,TRBV29-1,TRBJ2-1,CSPRIYASGRAGNEQFF,TGCAGCCCGCGAATCTATGCTAGCGGGAGGGCAGGCAATGAGCAGTTCTTC
TRBD1,-,TRBV6-5,TRBJ1-2,CASSPRTGRSDGYTF,TGTGCCAGCAGCCCCCGGACAGGGAGGTCAGATGGCTACACCTTC
-,once,TRBV7-9,TRBJ2-7,CASSLVNGEQYF,TGTGCCAGCAGCTTAGTTAACGGCGAGCAGTACTTC
-,-,TRBV7-6,TRBJ1-5,CASSLEAPYSNQPQHF,TGTGCCAGCAGCTTAGAGGCACCCTATAGCAATCAGCCCCAGCATTTT
TRBD2,once,TRBV30,TRBJ2-1,CAWSLVAGGMNEQFF,TGTGCCTGGAGTCTGGTAGCGGGAGGGATGAATGAGCAGTTCTTC
TRBD2,-,TRBV11-2,TRBJ2-2,CASSLALLAGETGELFF,TGTGCCAGCAGCTTAGCGCTCCTAGCGGGAGAAACCGGGGAGCTGTTTTTT
-,-,TRBV6-5,TRBJ2-3,CASSRESGATDTQYF,TGTGCCAGCAGTCGGGAGTCCGGGGCCACAGATACGCAGTATTTT
-,-,TRBV6-1,TRBJ1-3,CASSEEVRTSGDTIYF,TGTGCCAGCAGTGAAGAGGTACGGACATCAGGCGACACCATATATTTT
TRBD1,few,TRBV7-2,TRBJ1-1,CASSFGQETFF,TGTGCCAGCAGCTTCGGACAGGAAACTTTCTTT
-,-,TRBV30,TRBJ2-7,CAWSASYEQYF,TGTGCCTGGAGTGCCTCCTACGAGCAGTACTTC
TRBD1,-,TRBV6-5,TRBJ1-3,CASTDRDSGNTIYF,TGTGCCAGCACCGACAGGGACTCTGGAAACACCATATATTTT